These T cell receptor beta chains were read from a single sample in a study of cytomegalovirus exposure and HLA in healthy donors. Profiled with immunoSEQ multiplex PCR; TCRdb holds only in-frame clones, not every one. Here the sample spans some 160,000 clones, 80% being singletons. The specimen was PBMCs. These receptors were taken from a male donor in good health and CMV-seronegative. Each CDR3 is given with its conserved first and last residue. D genes are given only for firm matches. Clone size is not always given. Where it is, it says once, few, many or a class for expanded clones.

TRBD1	TRBV6-5	TRBJ1-2	NA	TGTGCCAGCAGTAAAACAGGGGTCCTCTATGGCTACACCTTC	CASSKTGVLYGYTF
TRBD1	TRBV6-1	TRBJ1-5	NA	TGTGCCAGCAGTGAAAGGGGACAGAGGGCCTACAATAGCAATCAGCCCCAGCATTTT	CASSERGQRAYNSNQPQHF
NA	TRBV19	TRBJ2-5	NA	TGTGCCAGTAGTATGTCCAGGGCTGGGGAGACCCAGTACTTC	CASSMSRAGETQYF
NA	TRBV6-1	TRBJ2-2	NA	TGTGCCAGCAGTGAAGTCAGGGCTCCCACCGGGGAGCTGTTTTTT	CASSEVRAPTGELFF
NA	TRBV27	TRBJ2-1	NA	TGTGCCAACTCTCCCTTACAGGGACGCGGTGAGCAGTTCTTC	CANSPLQGRGEQFF
NA	TRBV6-4	TRBJ2-2	NA	TGTGCCAGCAGTTTGGTTCCAGGGCTCACCGGGGAGCTGTTTTTT	CASSLVPGLTGELFF
NA	TRBV5-1	TRBJ1-6	once	TGCGCCAGCAGCCCGGGGGGAGGTGATAATTCACCCCTCCACTTT	CASSPGGGDNSPLHF
TRBD1	TRBV5-6	TRBJ2-7	NA	TGTGCCAGCAGCTTAATGACAGGGGAACCCTACGAGCAGTACTTC	CASSLMTGEPYEQYF
NA	TRBV2	TRBJ1-6	NA	TGTGCCAGCAGTGCTATGTATAATTCACCCCTCCACTTT	CASSAMYNSPLHF
NA	TRBV2	TRBJ2-2	few	TGTGCCACCGCAGGGGCCCTGAGCACCGGGGAGCTGTTTTTT	CATAGALSTGELFF
TRBD2	TRBV13	TRBJ2-1	NA	TGTGCCAGTAGCTCAGATGCGGGGCCGGGACTAGCGGGGGGCCACTCCTACAATGAGCAGTTCTTC	CASSSDAGPGLAGGHSYNEQFF
TRBD2	TRBV15	TRBJ2-3	NA	TGTGCCACCAGCAGAGCACTAGCGGGGAGCACAGATACGCAGTATTTT	CATSRALAGSTDTQYF
NA	TRBV15	TRBJ1-4	once	TGTGCCACCAGCAGAGATCTCACATCGGGAAAACTGTTTTTT	CATSRDLTSGKLFF
TRBD1	TRBV2	TRBJ1-2	NA	TGTGCCAGCAGTCAAGGGACAGGGGGCCCGCTAGCTGGCTACACCTTC	CASSQGTGGPLAGYTF
TRBD1	TRBV25-1	TRBJ1-2	NA	TGTGCCAGCGGACAGGGTTATGGCTACACCTTC	CASGQGYGYTF
TRBD1	TRBV5-1	TRBJ1-2	NA	TGCGCCAGCAGCAAAGGACAGGGTGACTATGGCTACACCTTC	CASSKGQGDYGYTF